The clone carrying this T cell receptor beta chain showed up just a few times. The sample is drawn from a study of blood T cell repertoires in COVID-19. Authors' data handling: Amplified reference gene primers provided the basis for estimating nucleated cell counts. The table came from immunoSEQ multiplex PCR; TCRdb's copy has only in-frame clones and leaves some out. D and trimming were read from the DNA, whereas the V and J calls and clone size are those reported in that table. The sample records around 260,000 clones, 83% being singletons. The sample comprised peripheral blood. This clonotype originated in a woman in her 50s who had recovered from COVID-19.

This chain's CDR3 is CASSYSVGQPTGELFF. The CDR3 DNA reads TGTGCCAGCAGTTACTCGGTGGGACAGCCCACCGGGGAGCTGTTTTTT. The chain combines TRBV6-5 with TRBJ2-2; TRBD1 matches 7 bases. CDR1 is MNHEY, CDR2 SVGAGI, per germline. Trimming cost V 0 bases and J 4 bases; bases outside gene matches: 5. The CDR3 totals 16 residues.